The clone carrying this T cell receptor (beta chain) has a handful of counts. The antigen remains undetermined. Primers included in the PCR were 60 Vbeta and 13 Jbeta primers. The protocol was immunoSEQ multiplex PCR, while the TCRdb copy is restricted to in-frame clones and leaves out a portion. This sample yields 120,000 to 150,000 clones, of which roughly 66% are seen a single time; 1.5% to 2% belongs to the top ten. This specimen comes from a study of cytomegalovirus exposure and HLA in healthy donors. Notes on the study in general: V- and J-gene trimming in TCR beta was tied to a missense DCLRE1C variant by an analysis performed later. A prior analysis recorded that most TCR beta V segments were productive about 87% or about 30% of the time.

The germline V and J ends were trimmed by 1 base and 4 bases, with 13 bases remaining between them. CDR1 is SGHAT and CDR2 is FQNNGV in the germline V gene. The CDR3 loop spans 15 amino acids. This rearrangement joins TRBV11-2 to TRBJ1-1; a possible D gene is TRBD1 (5 bases). The TCR comes from a woman in her late teens or twenties in good health and CMV-seronegative. The sequencing input was PBMCs. DNA for the CDR3: TGTGCCAGCAGCTTAGTGGTCAGGGTGGGCACTGAAGCTTTCTTT. It specifies CASSLVVRVGTEAFF.